This is a list of T cell receptor beta chains from one sample in a study of blood T cell repertoires in COVID-19. Profiling relied on immunoSEQ multiplex PCR, and the TCRdb table lists in-frame clones only, not all of them. The repertoire holds over 350,000 clones, with more than 85% as singletons. Sequencing input: peripheral blood. The source of these receptors is a woman between 25 and 40 years old with acute or convalescent COVID-19. Both conserved end residues are part of each CDR3. A D gene is named only where the DNA matches it firmly. Size is omitted from some rows. Given values are once, few, many or a class for expanded clones.

D gene,V gene,clone size,J gene,CDR3 DNA,CDR3 protein
.,TRBV27,.,TRBJ2-1,TGTGCCAGCAGACAGTACAATGAGCAGTTCTTC,CASRQYNEQFF
TRBD2,TRBV12-5,.,TRBJ2-1,TGTGCTAGTGGAACGGGACTAGCGGAAACCTACAATGAGCAGTTCTTC,CASGTGLAETYNEQFF
.,TRBV6-5,.,TRBJ1-5,TGTGCCAGCGCGCTGAATAGCAATCAGCCCCAGCATTTT,CASALNSNQPQHF
.,TRBV19,once,TRBJ2-7,TGTGCCAGTAGTTTAACCCTGACAGCGTTCTCCTACGAGCAGTACTTC,CASSLTLTAFSYEQYF
.,TRBV29-1,.,TRBJ2-3,TGCAGCGTTGTGCTCGGCCCGGGTACAGATACGCAGTATTTT,CSVVLGPGTDTQYF
TRBD1,TRBV10-3,.,TRBJ1-1,TGTGCCACCACCAGGGGGCAATTCACTGAAGCTTTCTTT,CATTRGQFTEAFF
.,TRBV15,once,TRBJ1-2,TGTGCCACCAGCAGGTACAGCCTCTATGGCTACACCTTC,CATSRYSLYGYTF
.,TRBV20-1,.,TRBJ2-5,TGCAGTGGTGAGCTTCAAGAGACCCAGTACTTC,CSGELQETQYF
.,TRBV2,.,TRBJ1-5,TGTGCCAGCAGTAAAAACGGGGGTCAGCCCCAGCATTTT,CASSKNGGQPQHF
TRBD2,TRBV11-2,.,TRBJ2-7,TGTGCCAGCAGCTTAGTAGGAAGGACTAGACCTAGCTACGAGCAGTACTTC,CASSLVGRTRPSYEQYF
.,TRBV4-1,.,TRBJ2-3,TGCGCCAGCAGCCCACTCTGGGGGAGGCACACAGATACGCAGTATTTT,CASSPLWGRHTDTQYF
TRBD2,TRBV5-1,.,TRBJ2-1,TGCGCCAGCAGCCCCTTAGCGGGGAGTAACAATGAGCAGTTCTTC,CASSPLAGSNNEQFF
TRBD2,TRBV6-2/TRBV6-3,.,TRBJ2-2,TGTGCCAGCAGTTACAGGCTTGGGCTAGCGGGACTCACCGGGGAGCTGTTTTTT,CASSYRLGLAGLTGELFF
.,TRBV2,.,TRBJ2-7,TGTGCCAGCAGTGTGGCCAGCGGAGGGATATACGAGCAGTACTTC,CASSVASGGIYEQYF
.,TRBV12-3/TRBV12-4,.,TRBJ2-1,TGTGCCAGCAGCCCCGATCTCGGGGAGCAGTTCTTC,CASSPDLGEQFF
TRBD1,TRBV7-8,.,TRBJ1-2,TGTGCCAGCAGCAAAACGACAGGGAATGGCTACACCTTC,CASSKTTGNGYTF
TRBD1,TRBV28,.,TRBJ1-2,TGTGCCAGCAGTTTATTCTCGACAGGGACCCATGGCTACACCTTC,CASSLFSTGTHGYTF
.,TRBV5-1,.,TRBJ2-3,TGCGCCAGCAGCTTGGAACAGGGGAGGTCAGATACGCAGTATTTT,CASSLEQGRSDTQYF
TRBD2,TRBV6-6,few,TRBJ2-3,TGTGCCAGCAGTTATACCGGGGGGGGCACAGATACGCAGTATTTT,CASSYTGGGTDTQYF
TRBD1,TRBV19,.,TRBJ2-5,TGTGCCAGTAGTGTCGGGACAGGGCCCTGGGAGACCCAGTACTTC,CASSVGTGPWETQYF
TRBD1,TRBV2,.,TRBJ1-5,TGTGCCAGCAGTGAAGCTGGGAGGACAGGGCACGGTCAGCCCCAGCATTTT,CASSEAGRTGHGQPQHF
.,TRBV24-1,few,TRBJ2-2,TGTGCCACCAGTGAGAAACAGGGTTACACCGGGGAGCTGTTTTTT,CATSEKQGYTGELFF
TRBD2,TRBV11-2,.,TRBJ2-1,TGTGCCAGCAGCTCCGCCGGGACTAGCTTAAAGTTCTTC,CASSSAGTSLKFF
.,TRBV5-6,once,TRBJ1-1,TGTGCCAGCAGCTCACCTGCGACAACCTTGGGCGCTTTCTTT,CASSSPATTLGAFF
TRBD1,TRBV5-6,.,TRBJ1-1,TGTGCCAGCAGCTATACCGACAGGGGACGGACTGAAGCTTTCTTT,CASSYTDRGRTEAFF
.,TRBV11-2,.,TRBJ2-1,TGTGCCAGCAGCTTCGACTACCAGGGGGAGCAGTTCTTC,CASSFDYQGEQFF
TRBD2,TRBV7-3,.,TRBJ2-3,TGTGCCAGCAGCTTGGGTCTAGCGGGGGGGCTTGTGGATACGCAGTATTTT,CASSLGLAGGLVDTQYF
TRBD1,TRBV5-6,.,TRBJ2-7,TGTGCCAGCAGCTTGGGGCTGACAGGGTCCTACGAGCAGTACTTC,CASSLGLTGSYEQYF
.,TRBV6-5,.,TRBJ1-5,TGTGCCAGCAATAAGCAACCTGCGGGCAATCAGCCCCAGCATTTT,CASNKQPAGNQPQHF
.,TRBV2,.,TRBJ1-4,TGTGCCAGCCGCGAGGGTTTCGGTGAAAAACTGTTTTTT,CASREGFGEKLFF
TRBD1,TRBV24-1,.,TRBJ2-1,TGTGCCACCAGTGACAGGGGGAAACCCTACAATGAGCAGTTCTTC,CATSDRGKPYNEQFF
.,TRBV19,.,TRBJ1-1,TGTGCCAGTAGCCCGGGGCCGGGAGTTGAAGCTTTCTTT,CASSPGPGVEAFF
TRBD2,TRBV28,.,TRBJ2-5,TGTGCCAGCAGCAGACCGACTAGCGGTCAAGAGACCCAGTACTTC,CASSRPTSGQETQYF
.,TRBV18,once,TRBJ1-2,TGTGCCAGCTCACTCAGGGCGAATGGCTACACCTTC,CASSLRANGYTF
.,TRBV2,.,TRBJ1-2,TGTGCCAGCAGCCCGCAGGGGATTCATGGCTACACCTTC,CASSPQGIHGYTF
.,TRBV4-1,.,TRBJ1-2,TGCGCCAGCAGCCTACACAGGGAAGGAGGCTACACCTTC,CASSLHREGGYTF
TRBD2,TRBV9,.,TRBJ2-3,TGTGCCAGCAGCGCGGGGCGGACTAGCGGGTACACAGATACGCAGTATTTT,CASSAGRTSGYTDTQYF
.,TRBV25-1,.,TRBJ2-5,TGTGCCAGCAGTGATCGGGGTAGGGCCCCAGAGACCCAGTACTTC,CASSDRGRAPETQYF
TRBD1,TRBV12-5,once,TRBJ2-7,TGTGCTAGTGGTCTCGCGACAGGGGGCTACGAGCAGTACTTC,CASGLATGGYEQYF
.,TRBV28,.,TRBJ1-2,TGTGCCAGCCGTCCAGGGGTATATGGCTACACCTTC,CASRPGVYGYTF
TRBD2,TRBV7-3,few,TRBJ2-1,TGTGCCAGCAGCATTACTAGCGGGGGGTACAATGAGCAGTTCTTC,CASSITSGGYNEQFF
.,TRBV24-1,.,TRBJ2-1,TGTGCCACCAGTGATCCCGGCGGTTCCGGCGACAATGAGCAGTTCTTC,CATSDPGGSGDNEQFF
.,TRBV28,.,TRBJ2-1,TGTGCCAGCAGTGCCTCCCGCAGGGGTAGGAGCAATGAGCAGTTCTTC,CASSASRRGRSNEQFF
.,TRBV5-1,.,TRBJ1-1,TGCGCCAGCAGCGGGACGGACAGAGAAGCTTTCTTT,CASSGTDREAFF
.,TRBV5-6,.,TRBJ2-2,TGTGCCAGCAGCTTAGCAGGGAACACCGGGGAGCTGTTTTTT,CASSLAGNTGELFF
TRBD1,TRBV4-1,.,TRBJ2-7,TGCGCCAGCAGCCAGGACCAGGGGGCAAGCGAGCAGTACTTC,CASSQDQGASEQYF
.,TRBV9,.,TRBJ1-1,TGTGCCAGCAGTGTCACATCGAACACTGAAGCTTTCTTT,CASSVTSNTEAFF
TRBD1,TRBV5-1,.,TRBJ2-1,TGCGCCAGCAGCTTCGCCGGGACAGGGGGCAATGAGCAGTTCTTC,CASSFAGTGGNEQFF
.,TRBV5-1,few,TRBJ1-2,TGCGCCAGCAGCGTAGATGGGCCGACCGGATATGGCTACACCTTC,CASSVDGPTGYGYTF
.,TRBV6-2/TRBV6-3,.,TRBJ2-7,TGTGCCAGCAGTTACTCAGACCGGGGGAGCTCCTACGAGCAGTACTTC,CASSYSDRGSSYEQYF
.,TRBV2,few,TRBJ1-1,TGTGCCAGCTGGAAAAGGGACTTAAATGAAGCTTTCTTT,CASWKRDLNEAFF
.,TRBV10-3,.,TRBJ2-1,TGTGCCATCAGTGAGTCCCAGGTTTCCTACAATGAGCAGTTCTTC,CAISESQVSYNEQFF
TRBD2,TRBV5-8,once,TRBJ2-3,TGTGCCAGCAGCTTGTTGGGACTAGCGTCGGATACGCAGTATTTT,CASSLLGLASDTQYF
TRBD1,TRBV5-8,.,TRBJ2-2,TGTGCCAGCAGCTCTAGGGGGCGCACCGGGGAGCTGTTTTTT,CASSSRGRTGELFF
TRBD1,TRBV3-1/TRBV3-2,.,TRBJ2-5,TGTGCCAGCAGCCTTTACGGGACAGGGGGAAAGACCCAGTACTTC,CASSLYGTGGKTQYF
.,TRBV4-1,.,TRBJ1-5,TGCGCCAGCAGCCAAGGACTTAGTCAGCCCCAGCATTTT,CASSQGLSQPQHF
TRBD1,TRBV3-1/TRBV3-2,few,TRBJ1-2,TGTGCCAGCAGCCAGGGACAGGGGAATAGCGTGACCTTC,CASSQGQGNSVTF
TRBD2,TRBV12-5,.,TRBJ2-2,TGTGCTAGTGGTTTCGGACTAGCGAACACCGGGGAGCTGTTTTTT,CASGFGLANTGELFF
TRBD1,TRBV4-1,.,TRBJ1-2,TGCGCCAGCAGCCAAGGGGACAGCCTCAGCGCGGGCTACACCTTC,CASSQGDSLSAGYTF
.,TRBV19,.,TRBJ2-2,TGTGCCAGTAGATCTAACACCGGGGAGCTGTTTTTT,CASRSNTGELFF